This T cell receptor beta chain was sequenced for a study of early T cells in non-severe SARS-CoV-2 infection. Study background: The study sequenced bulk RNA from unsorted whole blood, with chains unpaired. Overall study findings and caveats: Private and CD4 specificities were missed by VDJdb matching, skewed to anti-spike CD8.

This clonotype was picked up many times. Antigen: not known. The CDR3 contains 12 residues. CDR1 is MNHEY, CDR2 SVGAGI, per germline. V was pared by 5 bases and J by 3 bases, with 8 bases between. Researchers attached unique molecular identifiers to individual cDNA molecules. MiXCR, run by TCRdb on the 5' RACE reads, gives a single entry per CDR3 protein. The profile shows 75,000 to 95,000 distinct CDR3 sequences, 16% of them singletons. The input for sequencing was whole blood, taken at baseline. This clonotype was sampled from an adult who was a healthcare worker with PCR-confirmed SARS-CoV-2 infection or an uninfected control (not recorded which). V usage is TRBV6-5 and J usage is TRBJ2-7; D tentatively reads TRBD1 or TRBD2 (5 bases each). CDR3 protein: CASSGGHYEQYF. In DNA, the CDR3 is TGTGCCAGCAGTGGAGGACACTACGAGCAGTACTTC.